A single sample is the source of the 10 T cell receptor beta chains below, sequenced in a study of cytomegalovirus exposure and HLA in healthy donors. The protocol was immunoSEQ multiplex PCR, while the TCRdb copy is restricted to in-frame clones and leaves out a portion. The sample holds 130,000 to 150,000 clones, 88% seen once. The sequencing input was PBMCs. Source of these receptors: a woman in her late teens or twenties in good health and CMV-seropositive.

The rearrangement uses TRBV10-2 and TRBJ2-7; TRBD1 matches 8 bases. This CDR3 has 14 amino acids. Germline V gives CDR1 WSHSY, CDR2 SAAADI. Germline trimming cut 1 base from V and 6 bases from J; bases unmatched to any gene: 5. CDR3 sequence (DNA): TGCGCCAGCAGTGAGTGGACAGGGTCGGCCGAGCAGTACTTC. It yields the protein CASSEWTGSAEQYF.

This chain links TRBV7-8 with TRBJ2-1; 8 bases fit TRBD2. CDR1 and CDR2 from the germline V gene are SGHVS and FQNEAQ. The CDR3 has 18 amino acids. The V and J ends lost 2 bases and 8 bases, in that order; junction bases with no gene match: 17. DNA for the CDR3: TGTGCCAGCAGCTTACTCCGGGGGGGCTTGGTTAGTGGGGATGAGCAGTTCTTC. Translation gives CASSLLRGGLVSGDEQFF.

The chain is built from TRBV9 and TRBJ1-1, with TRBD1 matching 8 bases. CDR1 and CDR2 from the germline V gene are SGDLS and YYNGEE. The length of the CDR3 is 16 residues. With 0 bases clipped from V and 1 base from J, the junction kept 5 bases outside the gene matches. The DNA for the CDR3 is TGTGCCAGCAGCGTAGGGGGAGGGACAGGGAACACTGAAGCTTTCTTT. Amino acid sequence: CASSVGGGTGNTEAFF.

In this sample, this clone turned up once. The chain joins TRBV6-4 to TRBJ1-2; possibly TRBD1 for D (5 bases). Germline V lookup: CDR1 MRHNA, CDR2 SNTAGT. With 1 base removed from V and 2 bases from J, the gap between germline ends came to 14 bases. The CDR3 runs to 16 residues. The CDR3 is CASSDLNRPLNYGYTF. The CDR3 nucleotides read TGTGCCAGCAGTGACTTGAACAGGCCGCTAAACTATGGCTACACCTTC.

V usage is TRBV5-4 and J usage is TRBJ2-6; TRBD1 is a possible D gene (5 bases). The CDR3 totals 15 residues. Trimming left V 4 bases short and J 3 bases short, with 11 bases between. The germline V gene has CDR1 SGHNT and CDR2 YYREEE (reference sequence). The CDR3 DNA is TGTGCCAGCAGCCCAGGGCTTGGTGGGGCCAACGTCCTGACTTTC. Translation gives CASSPGLGGANVLTF.

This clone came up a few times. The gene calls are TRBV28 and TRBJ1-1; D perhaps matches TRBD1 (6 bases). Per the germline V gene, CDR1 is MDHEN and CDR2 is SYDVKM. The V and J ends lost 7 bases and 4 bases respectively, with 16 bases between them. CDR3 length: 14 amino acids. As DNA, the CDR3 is TGTGCCAGCACCATCACAGGGACGGGCACTGAAGCTTTCTTT. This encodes CASTITGTGTEAFF.

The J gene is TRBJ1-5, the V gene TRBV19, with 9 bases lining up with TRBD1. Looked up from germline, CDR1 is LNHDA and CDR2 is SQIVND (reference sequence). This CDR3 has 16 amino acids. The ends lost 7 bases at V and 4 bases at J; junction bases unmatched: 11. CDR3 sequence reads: CASTSGGQGVNQPQHF. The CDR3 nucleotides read TGTGCCAGTACCTCGGGGGGACAGGGTGTTAATCAGCCCCAGCATTTT.

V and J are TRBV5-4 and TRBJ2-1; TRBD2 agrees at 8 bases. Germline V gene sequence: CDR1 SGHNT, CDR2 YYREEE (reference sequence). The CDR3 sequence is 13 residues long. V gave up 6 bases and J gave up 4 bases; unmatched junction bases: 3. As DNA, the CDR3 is TGTGCCAGCAAACGCGGGGGGTACAATGAGCAGTTCTTC. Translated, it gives CASKRGGYNEQFF.

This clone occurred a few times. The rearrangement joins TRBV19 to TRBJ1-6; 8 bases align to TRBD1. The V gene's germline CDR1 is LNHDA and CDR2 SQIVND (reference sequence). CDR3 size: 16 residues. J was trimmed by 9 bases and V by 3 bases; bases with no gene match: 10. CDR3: CASSMSSDRATSPLHF. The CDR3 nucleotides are TGTGCCAGTAGTATGTCTTCGGACAGGGCGACTTCACCCCTCCACTTT.

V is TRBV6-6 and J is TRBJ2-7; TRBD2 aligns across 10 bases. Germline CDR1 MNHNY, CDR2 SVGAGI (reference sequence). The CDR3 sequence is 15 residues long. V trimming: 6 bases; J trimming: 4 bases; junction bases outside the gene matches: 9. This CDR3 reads CASRPLSGRFYEQYF. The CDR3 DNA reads TGTGCCAGCAGGCCTCTTAGCGGGAGGTTTTACGAGCAGTACTTC.